This T cell receptor (beta chain) stems from a study of OX40 agonist ivuxolimab in advanced cancers. With regard to the full study: Ivuxolimab was a fully human IgG2 agonistic monoclonal antibody targeting the costimulatory receptor OX40 (CD134). Intravenous ivuxolimab was administered to patients every 2 weeks at six dose levels: 0.01, 0.1, 0.3, 1.5, 3 and 10 mg/kg. Among the roughly 54 dose-escalation patients, around 19 had hepatocellular carcinoma, about 15 melanoma, 9 renal cell carcinoma and 9 head and neck cancer. In the dose-escalation cohort, over 65% of patients were male, and the mean age was about 55 years, with a range of about 20 to 79. Prior anti-PD-1, anti-PD-L1 or anti-CTLA-4 therapy was permitted, and less than 45% of dose-escalation patients had received checkpoint inhibitors. Three dose-escalation patients achieved partial responses, one with hepatocellular carcinoma and two with cutaneous melanoma. Peripheral TCRbeta sequencing aimed to test whether ivuxolimab altered TCR sequence diversity and caused clonal T-cell expansion. The monotherapy dose-escalation portion (N of about 50 patients) of the phase I ivuxolimab trial is reported in the paper.

Comment on this clone: No antigen is known for it. No much larger clonotype is one base removed from it; base qualities were not supplied.

Patients with autoimmune disease history or receiving systemic immunosuppression were excluded from the trial. Peripheral blood for TCR sequencing was collected from all dose cohorts at baseline, on cycle 4 day 1, and on cycle 7 day 1. The samples were drawn from a first-in-human, open-label, multicenter phase I dose-escalation trial of ivuxolimab. Adults with locally advanced or metastatic head and neck squamous cell, hepatocellular, melanoma or renal cell carcinoma were enrolled in the trial. Before TCR sequencing, CD4+ and CD8+ T cells were separately sorted from peripheral blood. To sequence the TCRbeta CDR3 region, genomic DNA was isolated from the sorted cells. The immunoSEQ Assay was used to sequence the TCRbeta CDR3 regions. TCRdb re-hosts the immuneACCESS table, in-frame sequences only. Its copies lack some clones; in the studies checked, an unresolved V gene accounts for under half of them, and the cause for the rest is not known. The sample contains tens of thousands of clones, roughly 87% of them found a single time. The ten top clones hold roughly 17% of the sample.

Points the paper makes about the study in general: The antigen specificity of the clonally expanded peripheral T cells was not determined. Low levels of normalized T-cell clonal expansion were also seen in some patients who did not respond. At doses of 0.1 to 3.0 mg/kg, clonal expansion of both CD4+ and CD8+ T cells in blood was seen between baseline and week 6. Partial responders in the 0.1-3.0 mg/kg groups had among the lowest normalized peripheral clonal expansion, especially among CD8+ T cells. After ivuxolimab, expanded clones were on average more numerous among CD8+ T cells than among CD4+ T cells.

From cysteine to phenylalanine, the CDR3 is 16 amino acids long. Here the CDR3 DNA is all that survives: 48 bases in frame from base 1. Reading the germline V gene gives CDR1 SGHRS and CDR2 YFSETQ. At the junction V is shortened by 0 bases and J by 4 bases; bases outside the gene matches: 5. The sequence was obtained from an adult with an advanced solid tumor such as melanoma, head and neck, liver or kidney cancer. This sequence uses TRBV5-1 and TRBJ2-3; the junction holds 10 bases that match TRBD2. The starting material was CD4+ or CD8+ T cells sorted from blood, obtained in a trial of the OX40 agonist ivuxolimab. The base sequence is TGCGCCAGCAGCTTGGGGGCTAGCGGGAGTGCAGATACGCAGTATTTT. It translates to CASSLGASGSADTQYF.